Listed below are T cell receptor beta chains from one sample, sequenced in a study of radiotherapy plus CTLA-4 blockade in lung cancer. Sequenced by immunoSEQ multiplex PCR; TCRdb stores in-frame clones only, minus some. The sample gives about 53,000 clones, roughly 81% of which show up once; around a quarter is in the top ten. Sequencing used peripheral blood, obtained from a patient treated with radiotherapy plus ipilimumab. The source is a human donor with non-small cell lung cancer whose response to radiotherapy plus ipilimumab could not be evaluated. Each CDR3 is given with its conserved first and last residue. Fields, in order: V gene, D gene, CDR3 protein. A D gene is named only where the DNA matches it firmly.

V gene: TRBV7-6
D gene: NA
CDR3 protein: CASSSLLRRGLDTGELFF

V gene: TRBV11-2
D gene: NA
CDR3 protein: CASSLGHYGELFF

V gene: TRBV7-2
D gene: NA
CDR3 protein: CASNRWGRSSTDTQYF

V gene: TRBV5-6
D gene: TRBD1
CDR3 protein: CASSLSFAGGYEQYF

V gene: TRBV7-9
D gene: TRBD1
CDR3 protein: CASSFQGEGEKLFF

V gene: TRBV23-1
D gene: NA
CDR3 protein: CASSQGQGVVEAFF

V gene: TRBV6-6
D gene: NA
CDR3 protein: CASRSSSGNTIYF

V gene: TRBV7-8
D gene: NA
CDR3 protein: CASSPFPNNEQFF

V gene: TRBV7-3
D gene: TRBD1
CDR3 protein: CASSPKTGHTGELFF

V gene: TRBV19
D gene: TRBD1
CDR3 protein: CASSFDQRTGGLTGELFF

V gene: TRBV19
D gene: NA
CDR3 protein: CASSIGITRKYSNQPQHF

V gene: TRBV19
D gene: TRBD2
CDR3 protein: CASSKGLAGDPYEQYF

V gene: TRBV29-1
D gene: NA
CDR3 protein: CSAKAGGRADTQYF

V gene: TRBV19
D gene: TRBD2
CDR3 protein: CASSWTSGLYNEQFF

V gene: TRBV5-1
D gene: NA
CDR3 protein: CASSLDGAAYEQYF